This T cell receptor beta chain was identified in a study of shared clonotypes between healthy human individuals. Whole-study findings and limits: Clonotypes which were not shared had lower generation probabilities than clonotypes that all four donors shared. Estimated clonotype richness was generally higher in naive than memory subsets.

V gave up 0 bases and J gave up 2 bases, with 6 bases separating them. CDR3 size: 14 residues. In germline, CDR1 is SGDLS, CDR2 YYNGEE. Remarks on this clone: No antigen is known for it.

Across several immunoSEQ plates, the genomic DNA of each subset was split evenly. The data were produced by immunoSEQ multiplex PCR, yet TCRdb's version contains in-frame clones alone and is incomplete. The table lists some 1,900,000 clones, less than 95% of them singletons. CD8 cells classed as naive were CD45RO-negative and positively selected for CCR7, excluding terminally differentiated effector memory CD45RA+ cells. The sample was naive CD8+ T cells sorted from blood. The receptor comes from a man younger than 35 in good health. The chain combines TRBV9 with TRBJ1-3; no definite D call. This CDR3 reads CASSVEVTGNTIYF. DNA for the CDR3: TGTGCCAGCAGCGTAGAGGTCACTGGAAACACCATATATTTT. Based on the CDR3 plus reference TRBV9 and TRBJ1-3, the full variable domain is DSGVTQTPKHLITATGQRVTLRCSPRSGDLSVYWYQQSLDQGLQFLIQYYNGEERAKGNILERFSAQQFPDLHSELNLSSLELGDSALYFCASSVEVTGNTIYFGEGSWLTVV.